Below, 22 T cell receptor beta chains from the same sample are listed, as sequenced in a study of T cell changes during pregnancy in multiple sclerosis. Profiled with immunoSEQ multiplex PCR; TCRdb holds only in-frame clones, not every one. The table lists about 33,000 clones, about 90% of them singletons. The sample here was CD4+ T cells from peripheral blood mononuclear cells, taken in the third trimester of pregnancy. These receptors were taken from a female donor in good health, enrolled as a control in a pregnancy study.

The rearrangement links TRBV7-8 to TRBJ2-7; D is uncertain. This CDR3 comprises 14 residues. V gave up 5 bases and J gave up 0 bases, with 11 bases separating them. Germline V gene data show CDR1 as SGHVS and CDR2 as FQNEAQ. For the CDR3, the DNA is TGTGCCAGCAGCCTTCGAGAAGCCTCCTACGAGCAGTACTTC. Its translation is CASSLREASYEQYF.

The chain has TRBV28 and TRBJ1-2, with D tentatively TRBD1 (6 bases). Germline V lookup: CDR1 MDHEN, CDR2 SYDVKM. The CDR3 is 14 amino acids. The V gene lost 6 bases and the J gene lost 4 bases, with 15 bases spanning the gap. The CDR3 protein is CASRPHRDLYGYTF. The CDR3 DNA is TGTGCCAGCAGACCCCACAGGGACCTCTATGGCTACACCTTC.

The chain couples TRBV6-1 to TRBJ2-5; 7 nucleotides align to TRBD2. Germline CDR1 is MNHNS and CDR2 is SASEGT. This CDR3 is 14 amino acids long. The trim removed 8 bases at V and 1 base at J, leaving 7 bases unmatched. The CDR3 coding sequence is TGTGCCAGCCGGAACCCGGGGGGCCAAGAGACCCAGTACTTC. It yields the protein CASRNPGGQETQYF.

In this sample, this clone turned up once. The chain has TRBV5-1 and TRBJ1-1; a possible D gene is TRBD1 (5 bases). V lost 2 bases and J 2 bases, leaving 10 bases between the germline ends. CDR3 length: 14 amino acids. CDR1 SGHRS and CDR2 YFSETQ come from the germline V gene. CDR3 amino acids: CASSFGGANTEAFF. CDR3 nucleotides: TGCGCCAGCAGCTTTGGAGGGGCCAACACTGAAGCTTTCTTT.

This clone was counted a few times. The rearrangement uses TRBV28 and TRBJ1-2, with 8 bases matching TRBD1. V gave up 8 bases and J gave up 4 bases; unmatched junction bases: 3. This CDR3 is built from 12 residues. Germline CDR1 reads MDHEN; CDR2 reads SYDVKM. DNA for the CDR3: TGTGCCAGCCAGGACAGGGTCTATGGCTACACCTTC. It encodes CASQDRVYGYTF.

In this sample, this clone turned up once. This chain links TRBV27 with TRBJ2-2; perhaps TRBD1 as D (5 bases). The CDR3 is 16 amino acids. CDR1 is MNHEY and CDR2 is SMNVEV in the germline V gene (reference sequence). V lost 1 base, J lost 1 base, and 10 bases lay in between. CDR3: CASSLWGRLNTGELFF. The CDR3 nucleotides read TGTGCCAGCAGTTTATGGGGCAGACTGAACACCGGGGAGCTGTTTTTT.

The chain recombines TRBV19 with TRBJ2-2; D perhaps matches TRBD1 (6 bases). The germline gives CDR1 LNHDA, CDR2 SQIVND (reference sequence). The V and J ends lost 4 bases and 8 bases respectively, with 14 bases between them. This CDR3 has 14 residues. CDR3 loop: CASSRSNREGELFF. The CDR3 DNA reads TGTGCCAGTAGTAGATCAAACAGGGAGGGGGAGCTGTTTTTT.

The chain couples TRBV5-1 to TRBJ1-1, with 9 nucleotides matching TRBD1. In germline, CDR1 is SGHRS, CDR2 YFSETQ. The ends lost 7 bases at V and 0 bases at J; junction bases unmatched: 4. The CDR3 extends over 14 amino acids. CDR3 sequence reads: CASFRDRVNTEAFF. DNA of the CDR3: TGCGCCAGCTTTCGGGACAGGGTGAACACTGAAGCTTTCTTT.

This clone was recorded a few times. This chain connects TRBV7-9 to TRBJ2-7; 11 bases fit TRBD1. With 7 bases clipped from V and 5 bases from J, the junction kept 4 bases outside the gene matches. Germline V gene lookup returns CDR1 SEHNR and CDR2 FQNEAQ (reference sequence). The CDR3 extends over 13 amino acids. The CDR3 nucleotides are TGTGCCAGCAATTTGGGACAGGGGGACGAGCAGTACTTC. This codes for CASNLGQGDEQYF.

V and J are TRBV7-2 and TRBJ2-5, with 11 bases matching TRBD2. The CDR3 sequence is 16 residues long. Looked up from germline, CDR1 is SGHTA and CDR2 is FQGNSA. V was clipped by 4 bases and J by 3 bases; unmatched bases: 7. The CDR3 nucleotides read TGTGCCAGCAGCTGGGGGGGGACTAGCGGTAAAGAGACCCAGTACTTC. Protein product: CASSWGGTSGKETQYF.

This chain connects TRBV2 to TRBJ1-1; D might be TRBD1 (6 bases). In germline, CDR1 is SNHLY, CDR2 FYNNEI. The germline V and J ends were trimmed by 0 bases and 2 bases, with 10 bases remaining between them. The CDR3 is 15 amino acids. The CDR3 sequence: CASSEAGTSNTEAFF. The DNA of the CDR3 is TGTGCCAGCAGTGAAGCAGGGACAAGCAACACTGAAGCTTTCTTT.

The chain couples TRBV30 to TRBJ2-7, with no clear D. The V end lost 1 base, the J end lost 10 bases, and 17 bases lay between the germline ends. There are 13 residues in the CDR3. Germline values: CDR1 GTSNPN, CDR2 SVGIG (reference sequence). The CDR3 bases are TGTGCCTGGAGTGGCCTTAACTTAGCCCCACAGTACTTC. Encoded protein: CAWSGLNLAPQYF.

The gene calls are TRBV10-1 and TRBJ2-2; D is unclear. Trimming removed 0 bases at V and 6 bases at J, with 8 bases between. Germline V lookup: CDR1 WNHNN, CDR2 SYGVQD (reference sequence). The CDR3 sequence is 14 residues long. The CDR3 protein is CASSESLEPGELFF. The CDR3 nucleotides read TGCGCCAGCAGTGAGTCGCTGGAGCCCGGGGAGCTGTTTTTT.

This rearrangement joins TRBV2 to TRBJ1-3, with D possibly TRBD1 on 5 matching bases. The length of the CDR3 is 16 residues. CDR1 and CDR2 from the germline V gene are SNHLY and FYNNEI. The V end was cut by 8 bases, the J end by 2 bases, with 19 bases between. This CDR3 is CASFTPGGAPGNTIYF. Written as DNA, the CDR3 is TGTGCCAGCTTTACCCCGGGAGGGGCCCCTGGAAACACCATATATTTT.

V gene TRBV28 combines with J gene TRBJ2-3; D is possibly TRBD1 (6 bases). CDR3 size: 17 residues. The germline gives CDR1 MDHEN, CDR2 SYDVKM. V lost 2 bases to trimming and J lost 3 bases, with 18 bases between them. CDR3 residues: CASSLAPWGQETDTQYF. The CDR3 nucleotides read TGTGCCAGCAGTTTAGCCCCATGGGGGCAAGAGACAGATACGCAGTATTTT.

The rearrangement joins TRBV29-1 to TRBJ2-2, with 8 bases lining up with TRBD1. Germline-derived CDR1 and CDR2 are SQVTM and ANQGSEA. The V segment lost 7 bases and the J segment 7 bases; nucleotides outside the gene matches: 8. CDR3 length: 13 residues. CDR3 nucleotides: TGCAGCGCCCGGACAGGGACTCGCGGGGAGCTGTTTTTT. This gives the protein CSARTGTRGELFF.

The chain employs TRBV7-2 and TRBJ1-2; 9 bases line up with TRBD1. CDR3 size: 14 residues. Germline V lookup: CDR1 SGHTA, CDR2 FQGNSA. J lost 4 bases, V lost 4 bases, and 4 bases had no gene match. CDR3 in amino acids: CASSSTGGVYGYTF. In nucleotides, the CDR3 is TGTGCCAGCAGCTCAACAGGGGGCGTCTATGGCTACACCTTC.

V gene TRBV28 combines with J gene TRBJ2-1, with D possibly TRBD2 on 7 matching bases. The CDR3 has 14 amino acids. The germline CDR1 and CDR2 sequences are MDHEN and SYDVKM. The CDR3: CALSGGGTYNEQFF. CDR3 nucleotide sequence: TGTGCTCTCAGTGGGGGGGGCACCTACAATGAGCAGTTCTTC.

The genes are TRBV5-4 and TRBJ1-5; D might be TRBD1 (6 bases). Deletions cut 0 bases from V and 5 bases from J, with 9 bases between. Germline CDR1 SGHNT, CDR2 YYREEE (reference sequence). This CDR3 contains 14 residues. The CDR3: CASSLGGGDQPQHF. The CDR3 DNA follows: TGTGCCAGCAGCTTGGGGGGGGGCGATCAGCCCCAGCATTTT.

This CDR3 reads CASTPTGGNYGYTF. The DNA of the CDR3 is TGCGCCAGCACTCCGACAGGGGGCAACTATGGCTACACCTTC. The V and J genes are TRBV4-1 and TRBJ1-2, with 10 bases that match TRBD1. V gave up 7 bases and J gave up 2 bases; unmatched junction bases: 4. Per the germline V gene, CDR1 is MGHRA and CDR2 is YSYEKL. This CDR3 is built from 14 residues.

The chain employs TRBV9 and TRBJ1-5, with TRBD1 matching 8 bases. The CDR3 is 17 amino acids. CDR1 is SGDLS, CDR2 YYNGEE, per germline. J gave up 5 bases and V 4 bases, and 14 bases lay outside the gene matches. Here the CDR3 reads CASSSRDRRRRDQPQHF. The CDR3 bases are TGTGCCAGCAGCTCCCGGGACAGGAGACGAAGGGATCAGCCCCAGCATTTT.

This clone was counted a single time. This chain links TRBV4-1 with TRBJ2-2; tentatively, D is TRBD2 (7 bases). V lost 0 bases, J lost 5 bases, and 16 bases lay in between. The CDR3 consists of 17 residues. Germline V lookup: CDR1 MGHRA, CDR2 YSYEKL. The DNA for the CDR3 is TGCGCCAGCAGCCAAGATCGGCGTGGGGGGGCGACCGGGGAGCTGTTTTTT. Translating it yields CASSQDRRGGATGELFF.